Listed below are T cell receptor beta chains from one sample, sequenced in a study of shared clonotypes between healthy human individuals. Produced via immunoSEQ multiplex PCR; TCRdb's table is partial and in-frame only. The sample records 230,000 or so clones, under 80% being singletons. Specimen: memory CD4+ T cells sorted from blood. The receptors come from a young man in good health. CDR3s include the opening cysteine and the closing phenylalanine or tryptophan. D genes are given only for firm matches. Clone size is stated in some rows and not others, as once, few, many or a class when expanded.

clone_size: NA
v_call: TRBV28
d_call: NA
j_call: TRBJ2-2
cdr3_aa: CASSSRGTVNTGELFF
cdr3_nt: TGTGCCAGCAGCTCCCGCGGAACAGTGAACACCGGGGAGCTGTTTTTT

clone_size: NA
v_call: TRBV11-2
d_call: NA
j_call: TRBJ1-1
cdr3_aa: CASSPRGVRQDF
cdr3_nt: TGTGCCAGCAGCCCGAGGGGGGTTAGACAGGACTTT

clone_size: NA
v_call: TRBV18
d_call: NA
j_call: TRBJ2-4
cdr3_aa: CASSETAKNIQYF
cdr3_nt: TGTGCCAGCTCAGAGACGGCGAAAAACATTCAGTACTTC

clone_size: many
v_call: TRBV6-6
d_call: NA
j_call: TRBJ2-1
cdr3_aa: CATRSGVYNEQFF
cdr3_nt: TGTGCCACCCGTTCCGGGGTCTACAATGAGCAGTTCTTC

clone_size: NA
v_call: TRBV28
d_call: NA
j_call: TRBJ2-5
cdr3_aa: CASSGIQETQYF
cdr3_nt: TGTGCCAGCAGCGGGATCCAAGAGACCCAGTACTTC

clone_size: NA
v_call: TRBV10-3
d_call: TRBD2
j_call: TRBJ2-1
cdr3_aa: CAISVRLQAGEDEQFF
cdr3_nt: TGTGCCATCAGTGTCCGGCTGCAAGCGGGAGAAGATGAGCAGTTCTTC

clone_size: NA
v_call: TRBV2
d_call: NA
j_call: TRBJ2-7
cdr3_aa: CASSMADKAYEQYF
cdr3_nt: TGTGCCAGCAGCATGGCGGATAAGGCCTACGAGCAGTACTTC

clone_size: NA
v_call: TRBV9
d_call: TRBD2
j_call: TRBJ2-3
cdr3_aa: CASSVGVAGGPGDTQYF
cdr3_nt: TGTGCCAGCAGCGTAGGGGTAGCGGGAGGGCCGGGCGATACGCAGTATTTT

clone_size: NA
v_call: TRBV19
d_call: NA
j_call: TRBJ1-2
cdr3_aa: CASSIRTGDNYGYTF
cdr3_nt: TGTGCCAGTAGTATAAGGACGGGGGACAACTATGGCTACACCTTC

clone_size: NA
v_call: TRBV7-9
d_call: TRBD2
j_call: TRBJ2-1
cdr3_aa: CASSSSGNQQFF
cdr3_nt: TGTGCCAGCAGCTCTAGCGGGAATCAGCAGTTCTTC

clone_size: NA
v_call: TRBV6-4
d_call: NA
j_call: TRBJ2-1
cdr3_aa: CASSDELYNEQFF
cdr3_nt: TGTGCCAGCAGTGACGAGTTATACAATGAGCAGTTCTTC

clone_size: NA
v_call: TRBV7-8
d_call: NA
j_call: TRBJ1-5
cdr3_aa: CASSLEGPGRSYSNQPQHF
cdr3_nt: TGTGCCAGCAGCTTAGAGGGACCGGGACGGAGTTATAGCAATCAGCCCCAGCATTTT

clone_size: NA
v_call: TRBV9
d_call: NA
j_call: TRBJ2-1
cdr3_aa: CASSVNSRDGYEQFF
cdr3_nt: TGTGCCAGCAGCGTAAATTCGCGGGATGGCTATGAGCAGTTCTTC

clone_size: NA
v_call: TRBV5-1
d_call: NA
j_call: TRBJ2-3
cdr3_aa: CASSLGRRPEASDTQYF
cdr3_nt: TGCGCCAGCAGCTTGGGTAGGAGGCCAGAAGCATCAGATACGCAGTATTTT

clone_size: NA
v_call: TRBV25-1
d_call: NA
j_call: TRBJ1-3
cdr3_aa: CATRDLSGNTIYF
cdr3_nt: TGTGCCACCCGGGACCTCTCTGGAAACACCATATATTTT

clone_size: NA
v_call: TRBV5-5
d_call: NA
j_call: TRBJ2-7
cdr3_aa: CASSSFGALTYEQYF
cdr3_nt: TGTGCCAGCAGCTCATTTGGGGCCTTAACCTACGAGCAGTACTTC

clone_size: NA
v_call: TRBV6-1
d_call: TRBD1
j_call: TRBJ1-4
cdr3_aa: CASRLSSGGFGKLFF
cdr3_nt: TGTGCCAGCAGACTCTCATCAGGGGGTTTTGGAAAACTGTTTTTT

clone_size: NA
v_call: TRBV28
d_call: NA
j_call: TRBJ1-3
cdr3_aa: CASSSNSGNTIYF
cdr3_nt: TGTGCCAGCAGCTCAAACTCTGGAAACACCATATATTTT

clone_size: NA
v_call: TRBV5-8
d_call: NA
j_call: TRBJ2-1
cdr3_aa: CASSLGFVGGNEQFF
cdr3_nt: TGTGCCAGCAGCCTTGGTTTTGTCGGGGGTAATGAGCAGTTCTTC

clone_size: NA
v_call: TRBV6-5
d_call: NA
j_call: TRBJ2-7
cdr3_aa: CASSPYLQAYEQYF
cdr3_nt: TGTGCCAGCAGCCCCTACCTGCAGGCCTACGAGCAGTACTTC

clone_size: NA
v_call: TRBV27
d_call: NA
j_call: TRBJ2-7
cdr3_aa: CASSLGSRGDEQYF
cdr3_nt: TGTGCCAGCAGTTTAGGCTCTAGGGGAGACGAGCAGTACTTC

clone_size: NA
v_call: TRBV7-9
d_call: NA
j_call: TRBJ2-3
cdr3_aa: CASSSLADTQYF
cdr3_nt: TGTGCCAGCAGCTCTCTTGCAGATACGCAGTATTTT

clone_size: NA
v_call: TRBV5-4
d_call: TRBD2
j_call: TRBJ2-1
cdr3_aa: CASSLRASGFNEQFF
cdr3_nt: TGTGCCAGCAGCCTACGGGCTAGCGGGTTCAATGAGCAGTTCTTC

clone_size: NA
v_call: TRBV19
d_call: NA
j_call: TRBJ2-1
cdr3_aa: CASVPGDGGLFNEQFF
cdr3_nt: TGTGCCAGTGTGCCAGGAGACGGGGGATTATTCAATGAGCAGTTCTTC

clone_size: NA
v_call: TRBV28
d_call: NA
j_call: TRBJ1-1
cdr3_aa: CASTSAGEANTEAFF
cdr3_nt: TGTGCCAGCACCTCCGCAGGGGAGGCGAACACTGAAGCTTTCTTT

clone_size: NA
v_call: TRBV9
d_call: TRBD2
j_call: TRBJ2-1
cdr3_aa: CASSATSGRNNEQFF
cdr3_nt: TGTGCCAGCAGCGCGACTAGCGGGAGGAACAATGAGCAGTTCTTC

clone_size: few
v_call: TRBV10-3
d_call: NA
j_call: TRBJ1-5
cdr3_aa: CAISEQGNQPQHF
cdr3_nt: TGTGCCATCAGCGAGCAGGGAAATCAGCCCCAGCATTTT

clone_size: few
v_call: TRBV5-1
d_call: TRBD2
j_call: TRBJ2-1
cdr3_aa: CASSFLAGVSYNEQFF
cdr3_nt: TGCGCCAGCAGCTTCCTAGCGGGAGTGTCCTACAATGAGCAGTTCTTC

clone_size: NA
v_call: TRBV5-1
d_call: NA
j_call: TRBJ2-5
cdr3_aa: CASSRMAGAQETQYF
cdr3_nt: TGCGCCAGCAGCCGGATGGCAGGGGCCCAAGAGACCCAGTACTTC

clone_size: once
v_call: TRBV5-4
d_call: TRBD2
j_call: TRBJ2-1
cdr3_aa: CASSPGGRVLYNEQFF
cdr3_nt: TGTGCCAGCAGCCCGGGGGGAAGGGTCCTCTACAATGAGCAGTTCTTC

clone_size: NA
v_call: TRBV18
d_call: TRBD2
j_call: TRBJ2-3
cdr3_aa: CASSPSSGASTDTQYF
cdr3_nt: TGTGCCAGCTCACCATCAAGCGGGGCTAGCACAGATACGCAGTATTTT

clone_size: NA
v_call: TRBV6-1
d_call: NA
j_call: TRBJ1-5
cdr3_aa: CASTATADRNQPQHF
cdr3_nt: TGTGCCAGCACCGCGACAGCGGATCGCAATCAGCCCCAGCATTTT

clone_size: NA
v_call: TRBV27
d_call: TRBD2
j_call: TRBJ2-7
cdr3_aa: CASSPGTSGRAKYF
cdr3_nt: TGTGCCAGCAGTCCAGGGACTAGCGGGAGGGCTAAGTACTTC

clone_size: NA
v_call: TRBV25-1
d_call: NA
j_call: TRBJ2-5
cdr3_aa: CASSDARLETQYF
cdr3_nt: TGTGCCAGCAGTGATGCAAGGCTCGAGACCCAGTACTTC

clone_size: NA
v_call: TRBV29-1
d_call: TRBD1
j_call: TRBJ2-5
cdr3_aa: CSVGSLGTGAGTQYF
cdr3_nt: TGCAGCGTTGGATCCTTAGGGACAGGGGCTGGGACCCAGTACTTC

clone_size: NA
v_call: TRBV10-3
d_call: TRBD1
j_call: TRBJ1-1
cdr3_aa: CAIAQGADTEAFF
cdr3_nt: TGTGCCATTGCACAGGGGGCGGACACTGAAGCTTTCTTT

clone_size: NA
v_call: TRBV18
d_call: NA
j_call: TRBJ2-5
cdr3_aa: CASSPRGSGLQETQYF
cdr3_nt: TGTGCCAGCTCACCAAGGGGGAGCGGCCTCCAAGAGACCCAGTACTTC

clone_size: NA
v_call: TRBV11-2
d_call: NA
j_call: TRBJ2-3
cdr3_aa: CASSLVTHGTDTQYF
cdr3_nt: TGTGCCAGCAGCTTAGTGACTCATGGGACAGATACGCAGTATTTT

clone_size: NA
v_call: TRBV7-7
d_call: TRBD2
j_call: TRBJ2-7
cdr3_aa: CASSDRLAGEQYF
cdr3_nt: TGTGCCAGCAGCGACCGACTAGCGGGAGAGCAGTACTTC

clone_size: once
v_call: TRBV2
d_call: NA
j_call: TRBJ2-6
cdr3_aa: CASSDGRYSGANVLTF
cdr3_nt: TGTGCCAGCAGTGACGGCAGGTACTCTGGGGCCAACGTCCTGACTTTC

clone_size: NA
v_call: TRBV7-9
d_call: NA
j_call: TRBJ2-7
cdr3_aa: CASSLGAVQYF
cdr3_nt: TGTGCCAGCAGCTTAGGTGCTGTGCAGTACTTC

clone_size: few
v_call: TRBV28
d_call: TRBD1
j_call: TRBJ2-7
cdr3_aa: CASSLGQGATEIEQYF
cdr3_nt: TGTGCCAGCAGTTTAGGGCAGGGGGCTACGGAGATCGAGCAGTACTTC

clone_size: NA
v_call: TRBV29-1
d_call: NA
j_call: TRBJ2-2
cdr3_aa: CSVDPGGANTGELFF
cdr3_nt: TGCAGCGTTGACCCAGGGGGGGCTAACACCGGGGAGCTGTTTTTT

clone_size: NA
v_call: TRBV7-2
d_call: TRBD1
j_call: TRBJ1-2
cdr3_aa: CASSVDRVSGYTF
cdr3_nt: TGTGCCAGCAGCGTGGACAGGGTGTCGGGCTACACCTTC

clone_size: few
v_call: TRBV28
d_call: NA
j_call: TRBJ2-1
cdr3_aa: CASRTVGRSSYNEQFF
cdr3_nt: TGTGCCAGCAGAACCGTCGGACGAAGCTCCTACAATGAGCAGTTCTTC

clone_size: few
v_call: TRBV6-1
d_call: NA
j_call: TRBJ1-1
cdr3_aa: CASRRDLFLGAFF
cdr3_nt: TGTGCCAGCAGGAGGGACTTATTCTTGGGAGCTTTCTTT

clone_size: NA
v_call: TRBV18
d_call: NA
j_call: TRBJ2-7
cdr3_aa: CASSPRQLSSYEQYF
cdr3_nt: TGTGCCAGCTCACCCAGACAGTTAAGCTCCTACGAGCAGTACTTC

clone_size: NA
v_call: TRBV6-1
d_call: NA
j_call: TRBJ2-6
cdr3_aa: CASSFSGANVLTF
cdr3_nt: TGTGCCAGCAGCTTCTCTGGGGCCAACGTCCTGACTTTC

clone_size: NA
v_call: TRBV11-2
d_call: NA
j_call: TRBJ2-2
cdr3_aa: CASSLAFFAGKDTGELFF
cdr3_nt: TGTGCCAGCAGCTTAGCATTCTTCGCGGGAAAGGACACCGGGGAGCTGTTTTTT

clone_size: NA
v_call: TRBV6-1
d_call: NA
j_call: TRBJ2-1
cdr3_aa: CASSEGTKKNEQFF
cdr3_nt: TGTGCCAGCAGTGAAGGGACTAAAAAAAATGAGCAGTTCTTC

clone_size: few
v_call: TRBV11-2
d_call: NA
j_call: TRBJ1-5
cdr3_aa: CASSPAGLDQPQHF
cdr3_nt: TGTGCCAGCAGCCCGGCAGGGTTAGATCAGCCCCAGCATTTT

clone_size: NA
v_call: TRBV27
d_call: TRBD1
j_call: TRBJ1-2
cdr3_aa: CASKDRANYGYTF
cdr3_nt: TGTGCCAGCAAGGACAGGGCTAACTATGGCTACACCTTC